This TCR beta chain came from a study of T cell repertoires in cytomegalovirus infection. TCRdb fed the reads into MiXCR, producing one record per CDR3 protein. The sample yields under 600,000 distinct CDR3 sequences, about 17% seen once. Notes on the study in general: Frequencies of public TCR beta families were cumulated, and this identified carriers of CMV plus the relevant HLA.

The sample holds many counts of this clonotype. Its antigen is undetermined. The length of the CDR3 is 14 residues. The V and J ends lost 4 bases and 9 bases respectively, with 18 bases between them. Germline V gene data show CDR1 as LGHNA and CDR2 as YNFKEQ. This sequence joins TRBV4-2 and TRBJ2-5; the D gene is possibly TRBD2 (5 bases). The sequence came from a human donor in good health (CMV status not recorded). Some clones in this sample may be carry-over from other donors' samples. The sample consisted of CD8+ T cells from PBMCs. This CDR3 reads CASSLHPPAGAQYF. CDR3 coding DNA: TGTGCCAGCAGCCTACATCCCCCTGCCGGGGCCCAGTACTTC.